This T cell receptor beta chain stems from a study of blood T cell repertoires in COVID-19. This CDR3 region has 14 residues. The V gene's germline CDR1 is MNHEY and CDR2 SVGAGI. V was clipped by 6 bases and J by 0 bases, with 12 bases between them. This clone was detected once. Here immunoSEQ multiplex PCR was the method, and the copy in TCRdb shows in-frame clones only, minus some. The sample consists of about 100,000 clones, around 86% of them appearing once. Material: PBMCs or T cells enriched from blood (not recorded which). The rearrangement joins TRBV6-5 to TRBJ2-7; no reliable D call. The origin of this receptor is a woman aged 45 to 65 who had recovered from COVID-19. CDR3 DNA: TGTGCCAGCAGGATGCAGGCCGGCTCCTACGAGCAGTACTTC. This sequence encodes CASRMQAGSYEQYF.